This TCR beta chain originates from a study of cytomegalovirus exposure and HLA in healthy donors. Researchers ran the PCR with 60 Vbeta and 13 Jbeta primers. The assay was immunoSEQ multiplex PCR, and TCRdb's table has in-frame clones only and misses some. Of around 200,000 clones in the sample, approximately 85% were seen once. Study-wide results and limits: Cytomegalovirus status was reportedly diagnosed by the classifier with high sensitivity and specificity. The study carried out a later analysis of TCR beta sequences. It associated some 18,000 of them with specific HLA alleles at a false discovery rate of 0.05. The study designated over 150 TCR beta chains cytomegalovirus-associated.

Losses at the gene ends were 4 bases for V and 1 base for J; bases not matched to a gene: 4. The CDR3 extends over 13 amino acids. CDR1 is SQVTM and CDR2 is ANQGSEA in the germline V gene. Of note for this clone: Antigen unknown.

This chain joins TRBV29-1 and TRBJ2-7; 7 bases match TRBD1. The sequenced material came from PBMCs. This receptor was obtained from a woman between 45 and 60 years old in good health and CMV-seronegative. The CDR3 DNA reads TGCAGCGTTGTGCACAGGGGTTCCTACGAGCAGTACTTC. Protein product: CSVVHRGSYEQYF.